The source of this TCR beta chain is a study of T cells in Graves' hyperthyroidism and ophthalmopathy. At the level of the study: Peripheral blood was drawn at first diagnosis, prior to all treatment. General study findings and limits: Ophthalmopathy onset followed model prediction by a median roughly six months.

Germline CDR1 KGHDR, CDR2 SFDVKD. The trim removed 12 bases at V and 10 bases at J, leaving 7 bases unmatched. The CDR3 has 13 residues. RNA transcripts served as the template for amplifying TCR beta CDR3 regions. The primer set for the first-round RT-PCR of the TCR CDR3 was HTBI. Each CDR3 protein is one row after TCRdb ran MiXCR on the multiplex PCR reads. There are more than 550,000 distinct CDR3 sequences in the sample; roughly 17% occur only once, and roughly a sixth lies in the top ten. Comment on this clonotype: Its target is unknown.

V usage is TRBV24-1 and J usage is TRBJ2-1; TRBD2 agrees at 14 bases. The sequence came from a man aged 45-65 years with Graves' hyperthyroidism. Sequencing was performed on blood. The CDR3 DNA is TGTGCCGCAGGGACTAGCGGGAGTCGGGAGCAGTTCTTC. As protein: CAAGTSGSREQFF.